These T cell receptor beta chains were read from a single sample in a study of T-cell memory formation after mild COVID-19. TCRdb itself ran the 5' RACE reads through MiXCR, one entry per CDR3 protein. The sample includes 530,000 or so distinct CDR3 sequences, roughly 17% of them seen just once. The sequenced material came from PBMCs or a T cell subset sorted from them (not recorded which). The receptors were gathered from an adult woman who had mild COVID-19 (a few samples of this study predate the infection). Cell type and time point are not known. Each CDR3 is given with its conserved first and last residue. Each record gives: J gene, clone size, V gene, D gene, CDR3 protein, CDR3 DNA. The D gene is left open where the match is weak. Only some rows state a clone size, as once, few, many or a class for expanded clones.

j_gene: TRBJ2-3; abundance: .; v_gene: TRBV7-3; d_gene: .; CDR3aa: CASSAPGEDTQYF; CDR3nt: TGTGCCAGCAGCGCTCCCGGGGAAGATACGCAGTATTTT
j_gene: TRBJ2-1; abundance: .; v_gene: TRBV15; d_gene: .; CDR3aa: CATSSQVPNEQFF; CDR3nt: TGTGCCACCAGTTCCCAGGTCCCCAATGAGCAGTTCTTC
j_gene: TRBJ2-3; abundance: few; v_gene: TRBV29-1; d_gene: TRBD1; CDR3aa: CSVEGNLRDSRTDTQYF; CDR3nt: TGCAGCGTTGAAGGGAATCTAAGGGACAGCCGCACAGATACGCAGTATTTT
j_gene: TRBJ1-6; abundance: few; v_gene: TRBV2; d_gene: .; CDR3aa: CASSRTEMNSPLHF; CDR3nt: TGTGCCAGCTCCCGGACAGAGATGAATTCACCCCTCCACTTT
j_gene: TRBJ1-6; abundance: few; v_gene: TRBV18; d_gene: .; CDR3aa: CASAGQHNSPLHF; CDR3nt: TGTGCCAGCGCCGGACAGCATAATTCACCCCTCCACTTT
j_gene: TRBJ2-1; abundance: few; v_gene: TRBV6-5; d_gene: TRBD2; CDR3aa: CASGGPGLAGEQFF; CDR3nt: TGTGCCAGCGGCGGGCCCGGACTAGCAGGTGAGCAGTTCTTC
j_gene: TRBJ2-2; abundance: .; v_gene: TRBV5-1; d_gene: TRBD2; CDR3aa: CASSLRAGGPGELFF; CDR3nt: TGCGCCAGCAGCCTACGAGCGGGGGGACCCGGGGAGCTGTTTTTT
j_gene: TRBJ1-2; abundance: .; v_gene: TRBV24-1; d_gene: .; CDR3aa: CATSDWDGYTF; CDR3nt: TGTGCCACCAGTGATTGGGATGGCTACACCTTC
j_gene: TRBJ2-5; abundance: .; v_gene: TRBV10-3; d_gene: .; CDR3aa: CAIGLTLGETQYF; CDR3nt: TGTGCCATCGGGTTAACATTGGGTGAGACCCAGTACTTC
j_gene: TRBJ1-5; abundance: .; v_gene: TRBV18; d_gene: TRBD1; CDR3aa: CASSPQTGGDQPQHF; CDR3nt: TGTGCCAGCTCACCACAGACAGGGGGGGATCAGCCCCAGCATTTT
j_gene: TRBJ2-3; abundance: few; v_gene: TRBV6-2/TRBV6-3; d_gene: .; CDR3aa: CASSYGGPDTQYF; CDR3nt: TGTGCCAGCAGTTACGGGGGACCAGATACGCAGTATTTT
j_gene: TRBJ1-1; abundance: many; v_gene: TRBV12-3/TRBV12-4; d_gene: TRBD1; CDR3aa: CASSPPSGTGMTEAFF; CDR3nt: TGTGCCAGCAGTCCCCCTTCCGGGACAGGGATGACTGAAGCTTTCTTT
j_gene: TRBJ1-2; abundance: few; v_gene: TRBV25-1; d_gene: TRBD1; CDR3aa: CASSVGGNYGYTF; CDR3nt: TGTGCCAGCAGTGTAGGGGGCAACTATGGCTACACCTTC
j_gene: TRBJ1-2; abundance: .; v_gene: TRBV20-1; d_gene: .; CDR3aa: CSASWSRSAGRGRGYTF; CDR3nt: TGCAGTGCTAGTTGGTCTCGGTCGGCGGGCAGGGGTCGAGGCTACACCTTC
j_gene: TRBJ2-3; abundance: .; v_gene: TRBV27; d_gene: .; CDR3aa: CASSLTRLTDTQYF; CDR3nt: TGTGCCAGCAGTTTAACCAGGCTCACAGATACGCAGTATTTT
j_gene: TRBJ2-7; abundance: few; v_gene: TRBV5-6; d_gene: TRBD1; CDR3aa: CASSLVGQGYYEQYF; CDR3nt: TGTGCCAGCAGCTTGGTGGGACAGGGCTACTACGAGCAGTACTTC
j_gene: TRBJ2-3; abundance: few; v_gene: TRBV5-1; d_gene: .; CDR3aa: CASRSTGADTQYF; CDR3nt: TGCGCCAGCAGAAGCACGGGAGCCGATACGCAGTATTTT
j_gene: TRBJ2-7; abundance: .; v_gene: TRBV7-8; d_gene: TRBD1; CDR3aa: CASSLLDRGDEQYF; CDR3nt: TGTGCCAGCAGCTTACTTGACAGGGGGGACGAGCAGTACTTC
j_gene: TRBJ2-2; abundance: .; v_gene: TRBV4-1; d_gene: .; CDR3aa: CASSQDNGRELFF; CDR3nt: TGCGCCAGCAGCCAAGATAACGGCCGGGAGCTGTTTTTT
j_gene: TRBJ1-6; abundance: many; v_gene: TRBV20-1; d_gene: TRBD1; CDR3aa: CSARDETGSSYNSPLHF; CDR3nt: TGCAGTGCTAGAGATGAGACAGGGAGCTCCTATAATTCACCCCTCCACTTT
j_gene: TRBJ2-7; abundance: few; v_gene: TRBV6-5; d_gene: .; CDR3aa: CASSPRGLLYEQYF; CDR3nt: TGTGCCAGCAGTCCGAGGGGACTCCTCTACGAGCAGTACTTC
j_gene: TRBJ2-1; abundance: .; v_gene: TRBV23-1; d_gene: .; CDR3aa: CASPRGGQFF; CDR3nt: TGCGCCTCACCCAGGGGAGGGCAGTTCTTC
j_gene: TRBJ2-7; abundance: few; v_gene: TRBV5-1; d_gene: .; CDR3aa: CASSFRGLENEQYF; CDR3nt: TGCGCCAGCAGCTTCAGGGGCCTGGAGAACGAGCAGTACTTC
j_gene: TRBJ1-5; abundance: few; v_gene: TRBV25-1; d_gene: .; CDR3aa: CASSEAQSGQPQHF; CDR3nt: TGTGCCAGCAGTGAGGCTCAGAGCGGTCAGCCCCAGCATTTT
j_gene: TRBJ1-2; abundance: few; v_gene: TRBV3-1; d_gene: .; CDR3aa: CASSHRVVYGYTF; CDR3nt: TGTGCCAGCAGCCACAGGGTTGTCTATGGCTACACCTTC
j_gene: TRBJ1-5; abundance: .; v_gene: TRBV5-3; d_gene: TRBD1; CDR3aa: CARSSRGQDDQPQHF; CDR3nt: TGTGCCAGAAGCTCAAGGGGACAGGATGATCAGCCCCAGCATTTT
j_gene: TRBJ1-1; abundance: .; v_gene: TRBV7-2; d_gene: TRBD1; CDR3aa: CASSLGTGGMVNTEAFF; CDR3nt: TGTGCCAGCAGCTTAGGGACAGGAGGAATGGTGAACACTGAAGCTTTCTTT
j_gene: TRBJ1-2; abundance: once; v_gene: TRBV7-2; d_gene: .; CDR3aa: CASSLTNGYTF; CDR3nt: TGTGCCAGCAGCTTGACCAATGGCTACACCTTC
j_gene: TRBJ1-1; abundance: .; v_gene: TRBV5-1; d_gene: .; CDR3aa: CASSLGRESTEAFF; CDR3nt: TGCGCCAGCAGCTTGGGGAGGGAGAGCACTGAAGCTTTCTTT
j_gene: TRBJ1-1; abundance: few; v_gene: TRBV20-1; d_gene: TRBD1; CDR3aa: CSARPGQVITEAFF; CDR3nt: TGCAGTGCTAGACCGGGACAGGTCATTACTGAAGCTTTCTTT
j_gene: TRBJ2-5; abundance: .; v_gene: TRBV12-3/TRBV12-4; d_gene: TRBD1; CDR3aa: CASSLVDRGEYQETQYF; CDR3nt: TGTGCCAGCAGTTTAGTTGACAGGGGCGAGTACCAAGAGACCCAGTACTTC
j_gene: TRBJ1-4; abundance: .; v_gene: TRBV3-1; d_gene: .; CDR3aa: CASRNQGGEKLFF; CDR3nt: TGTGCCAGCAGAAACCAGGGCGGCGAAAAACTGTTTTTT
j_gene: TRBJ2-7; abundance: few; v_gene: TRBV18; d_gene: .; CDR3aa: CASSPFTVSYEQYF; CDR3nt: TGTGCCAGCTCACCCTTCACTGTCTCCTACGAGCAGTACTTC
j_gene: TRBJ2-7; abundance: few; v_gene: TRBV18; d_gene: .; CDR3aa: CASSPAGGDYEQYF; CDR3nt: TGTGCCAGCTCACCGGCGGGTGGGGACTACGAGCAGTACTTC
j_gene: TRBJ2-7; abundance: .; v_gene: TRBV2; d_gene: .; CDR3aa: CATGQTYEQYF; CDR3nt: TGTGCCACTGGGCAGACCTACGAGCAGTACTTC
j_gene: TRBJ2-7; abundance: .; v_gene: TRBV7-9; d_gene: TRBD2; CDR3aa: CASSLKRGSEYEQYF; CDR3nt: TGTGCCAGCAGCCTAAAGCGGGGGTCGGAATACGAGCAGTACTTC
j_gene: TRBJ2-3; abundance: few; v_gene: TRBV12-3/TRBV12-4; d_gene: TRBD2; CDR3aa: CASSQGLAGSDTQYF; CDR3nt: TGTGCCAGCAGTCAGGGACTAGCGGGATCAGATACGCAGTATTTT
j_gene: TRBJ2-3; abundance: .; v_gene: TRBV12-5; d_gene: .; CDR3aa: CASEEGLRTDTQYF; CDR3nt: TGTGCTAGTGAAGAGGGACTCCGCACAGATACGCAGTATTTT
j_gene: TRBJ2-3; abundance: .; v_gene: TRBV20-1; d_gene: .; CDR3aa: CSARELGTASGDTQYF; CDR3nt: TGCAGTGCTAGAGAGTTAGGGACGGCCTCTGGGGATACTCAGTATTTT
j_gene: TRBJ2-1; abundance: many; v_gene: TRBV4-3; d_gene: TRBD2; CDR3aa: CASSQDLGAGGGNEQFF; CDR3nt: TGCGCCAGCAGCCAAGATCTCGGGGCGGGAGGGGGGAATGAGCAGTTCTTC
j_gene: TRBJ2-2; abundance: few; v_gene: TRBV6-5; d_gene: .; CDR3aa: CASRRNTGELFF; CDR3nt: TGTGCCAGCAGGAGAAACACCGGGGAGCTGTTTTTT
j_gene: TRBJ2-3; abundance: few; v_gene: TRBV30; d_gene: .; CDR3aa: CAWSASRLGVADTQYF; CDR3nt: TGTGCCTGGAGTGCGAGCAGATTGGGAGTTGCAGATACGCAGTATTTT
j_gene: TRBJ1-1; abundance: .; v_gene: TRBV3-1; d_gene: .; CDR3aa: CASSLDIPNTEAFF; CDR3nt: TGTGCCAGCAGCTTAGACATACCGAACACTGAAGCTTTCTTT
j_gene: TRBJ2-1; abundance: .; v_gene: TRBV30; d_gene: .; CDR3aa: CAWMRDWGYNEQFF; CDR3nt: TGTGCCTGGATGCGGGACTGGGGGTACAATGAGCAGTTCTTC
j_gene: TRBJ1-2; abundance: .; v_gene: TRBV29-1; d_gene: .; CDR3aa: CSVEALGQIDGYTF; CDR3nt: TGCAGCGTTGAAGCCCTGGGGCAGATTGATGGCTACACCTTC
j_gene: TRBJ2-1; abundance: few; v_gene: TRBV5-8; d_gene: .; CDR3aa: CASSLRRHMIVNEQFF; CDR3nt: TGTGCCAGCAGCTTGAGGCGGCATATGATCGTCAATGAGCAGTTCTTC
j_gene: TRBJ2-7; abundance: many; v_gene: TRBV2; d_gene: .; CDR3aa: CASSAGYYEQYF; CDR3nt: TGTGCCAGCAGTGCTGGGTACTACGAGCAGTACTTC
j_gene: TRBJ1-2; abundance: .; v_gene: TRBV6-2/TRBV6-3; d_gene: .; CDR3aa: CASSPQGNGYTF; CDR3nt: TGTGCCAGCAGCCCACAGGGAAATGGCTACACCTTC
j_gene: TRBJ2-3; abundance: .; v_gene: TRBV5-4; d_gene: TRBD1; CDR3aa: CASSQRQGTGTDTQYF; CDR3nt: TGTGCCAGCAGCCAAAGACAGGGGACGGGCACAGATACGCAGTATTTT
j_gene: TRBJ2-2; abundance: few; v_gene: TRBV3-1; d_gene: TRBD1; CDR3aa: CASSQGTGVTGELFF; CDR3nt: TGTGCCAGCAGCCAAGGGACAGGGGTCACCGGGGAGCTGTTTTTT
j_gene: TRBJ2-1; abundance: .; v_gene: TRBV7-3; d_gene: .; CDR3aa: CASSLLEGVGLKQFF; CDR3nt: TGTGCCAGCAGCTTATTGGAGGGAGTGGGCCTAAAGCAGTTCTTC
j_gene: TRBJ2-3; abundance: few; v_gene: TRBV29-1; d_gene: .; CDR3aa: CSVLWPTISTDTQYF; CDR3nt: TGCAGCGTACTTTGGCCAACTATTAGCACAGATACGCAGTATTTT
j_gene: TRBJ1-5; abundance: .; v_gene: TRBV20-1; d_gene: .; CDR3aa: CSAARRVVSQHQHF; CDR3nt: TGCAGTGCCGCGAGGAGGGTTGTAAGTCAGCACCAGCATTTT
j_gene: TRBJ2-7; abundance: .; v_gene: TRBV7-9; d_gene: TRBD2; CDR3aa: CASSVTGTSPHEQYF; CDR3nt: TGTGCCAGCAGCGTAACCGGGACTAGCCCCCACGAGCAGTACTTC
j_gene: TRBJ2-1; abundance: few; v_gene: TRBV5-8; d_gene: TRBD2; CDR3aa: CASSPARTSGRARDEQFF; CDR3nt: TGTGCCAGCAGCCCCGCCCGGACTAGCGGGAGGGCCCGGGATGAGCAGTTCTTC
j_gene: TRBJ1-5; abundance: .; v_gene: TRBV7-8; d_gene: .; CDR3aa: CASSLVGVLNQPQHF; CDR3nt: TGTGCCAGCAGCTTAGTCGGGGTTCTCAATCAGCCCCAGCATTTT
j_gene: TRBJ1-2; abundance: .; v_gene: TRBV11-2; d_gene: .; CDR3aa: CASSLDAGENGYTF; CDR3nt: TGTGCCAGCAGCTTAGATGCAGGGGAGAATGGCTACACCTTC
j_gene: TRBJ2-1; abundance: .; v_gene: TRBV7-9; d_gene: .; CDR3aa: CASTGRGNNEQFF; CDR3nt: TGTGCCAGCACGGGGCGGGGAAACAATGAGCAGTTCTTC
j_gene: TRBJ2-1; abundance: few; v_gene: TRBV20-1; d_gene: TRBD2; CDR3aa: CSARERGGHSYNEQFF; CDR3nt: TGCAGTGCTAGAGAACGGGGGGGCCACTCCTACAATGAGCAGTTCTTC